Following are 8 T cell receptor beta chains from one sample sequenced in a study of T cells in Graves' hyperthyroidism and ophthalmopathy. RNA transcripts gave rise to amplified TCR beta CDR3 regions. HTBI primers drove first-round RT-PCR of the TCR CDR3. Each CDR3 protein is one row after TCRdb ran MiXCR on the multiplex PCR reads. The sample lists around 450,000 distinct CDR3 sequences; around 16% were seen once. The source material was blood. Every receptor here comes from a woman under 30 with Graves' hyperthyroidism.

Many counts were recorded for this clonotype. The V and J genes are TRBV3-1 and TRBJ2-1; D not resolved. The CDR3 runs to 15 residues. The V end was cut by 3 bases, the J end by 7 bases, with 16 bases between. CDR1 and CDR2 (germline): LGHDT, YNNKEL (reference sequence). CDR3 nucleotide sequence: TGTGCCAGCAGCCAGAGGCCCACAATTCCGAATGAGCAGTTCTTC. It specifies CASSQRPTIPNEQFF.

This clonotype was counted ten times or more. V gene TRBV19 combines with J gene TRBJ2-7; D perhaps matches TRBD1 (6 bases). The V gene lost 3 bases and the J gene lost 0 bases, with 12 bases spanning the gap. The CDR3 extends over 15 amino acids. CDR1 and CDR2 from the germline V gene are LNHDA and SQIVND (reference sequence). The CDR3 loop is CASSIGTSASYEQYF. CDR3 DNA sequence: TGTGCCAGTAGTATTGGGACATCCGCCTCCTACGAGCAGTACTTC. Full variable domain (rest looked up from reference TRBV19 and TRBJ2-7): DGGITQSPKYLFRKEGQNVTLSCEQNLNHDAMYWYRQDPGQGLRLIYYSQIVNDFQKGDIAEGYSVSREKKESFPLTVTSAQKNPTAFYLCASSIGTSASYEQYFGPGTRLTVT.

The table lists this clonotype with many counts. The chain joins TRBV3-1 to TRBJ1-4; 7 bases are a match to TRBD1. The J segment lost 5 bases and the V segment lost 6 bases, leaving 6 bases of the junction unmatched. Germline V gene sequence: CDR1 LGHDT, CDR2 YNNKEL (reference sequence). The CDR3 covers 14 residues. The CDR3 DNA reads TGTGCCAGCAGTCCGACAGGGACAAATGAAAAACTGTTTTTT. Translation gives CASSPTGTNEKLFF.

This clonotype was counted only a few times. The chain has TRBV6-1 and TRBJ2-7; the D call may be TRBD1 or TRBD2 (5 bases each). Trimming pared 5 bases from V and 2 bases from J, leaving 13 bases between. Germline CDR1 and CDR2: MNHNS and SASEGT. CDR3 length: 14 amino acids. The CDR3 region has the DNA TGTGCCAGCAGTCCCGGAAGGGGACCCTACGAGCAGTACTTC. This codes for CASSPGRGPYEQYF.

This clonotype came up a few times. This sequence joins TRBV5-4 and TRBJ2-7; 7 nucleotides line up with TRBD1. V shed 8 bases, J shed 3 bases, and the junction held 8 bases outside the gene matches. The CDR3 has 13 amino acids. Germline-derived CDR1 and CDR2 are SGHNT and YYREEE (reference sequence). In DNA, the CDR3 is TGTGCCAGTACCGTGGGACAGAACTACGAGCAGTACTTC. It encodes CASTVGQNYEQYF.

The sample holds many counts of this clonotype. This chain uses TRBV9 with TRBJ2-1; tentatively, D is TRBD1 (6 bases). With 3 bases removed from V and 0 bases from J, the gap between germline ends came to 13 bases. This CDR3 comprises 16 residues. Germline V gene sequence: CDR1 SGDLS, CDR2 YYNGEE. CDR3 DNA sequence: TGTGCCAGCAGCGCCACAGGGTTTCGCTCCTACAATGAGCAGTTCTTC. It encodes CASSATGFRSYNEQFF. Using reference TRBV9 and TRBJ2-1 for the parts outside the CDR3, the full variable domain is DSGVTQTPKHLITATGQRVTLRCSPRSGDLSVYWYQQSLDQGLQFLIQYYNGEERAKGNILERFSAQQFPDLHSELNLSSLELGDSALYFCASSATGFRSYNEQFFGPGTRLTVL.

This clonotype has at least ten counts. The rearrangement uses TRBV12-3 or TRBV12-4 and TRBJ2-1; D ambiguous. V lost 6 bases to trimming and J lost 5 bases, with 14 bases between them. The CDR3 is 14 residues long. The CDR3 loop is CASSRTNGDNEQFF. In DNA, the CDR3 is TGTGCCAGCAGCCGCACTAACGGCGACAATGAGCAGTTCTTC.

This clonotype was observed a handful of times. V and J are TRBV7-9 and TRBJ1-2; perhaps TRBD1 as D (6 bases). Trimming cost V 4 bases and J 7 bases, with 19 bases left between them. Germline V gene sequence: CDR1 SEHNR, CDR2 FQNEAQ (reference sequence). CDR3 size: 15 residues. The CDR3 DNA is TGTGCCAGCAGCTCCAAACAGGGCCCGGAAGGTGGCTACACCTTC. Amino acids: CASSSKQGPEGGYTF. Full variable domain (outside the CDR3, taken from reference TRBV7-9 and TRBJ1-2): DTGVSQNPRHKITKRGQNVTFRCDPISEHNRLYWYRQTLGQGPEFLTYFQNEAQLEKSRLLSDRFSAERPKGSFSTLEIQRTEQGDSAMYLCASSSKQGPEGGYTFGSGTRLTVV.